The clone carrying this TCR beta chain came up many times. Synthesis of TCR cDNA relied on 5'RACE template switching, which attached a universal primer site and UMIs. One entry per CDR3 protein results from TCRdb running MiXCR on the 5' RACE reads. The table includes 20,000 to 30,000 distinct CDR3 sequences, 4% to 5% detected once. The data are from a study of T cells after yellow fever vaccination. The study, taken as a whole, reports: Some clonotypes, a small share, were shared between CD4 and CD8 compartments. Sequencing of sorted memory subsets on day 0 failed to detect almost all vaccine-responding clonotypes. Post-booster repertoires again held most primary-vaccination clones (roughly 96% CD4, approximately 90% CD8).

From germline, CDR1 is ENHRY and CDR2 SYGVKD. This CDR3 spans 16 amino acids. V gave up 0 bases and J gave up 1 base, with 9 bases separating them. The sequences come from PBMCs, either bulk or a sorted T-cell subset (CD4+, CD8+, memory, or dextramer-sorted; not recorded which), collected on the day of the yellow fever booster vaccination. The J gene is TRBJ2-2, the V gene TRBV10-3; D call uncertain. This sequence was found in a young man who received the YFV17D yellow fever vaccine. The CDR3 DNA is TGTGCCATCAGTGAGTCGTCAGGATTGAACACCGGGGAGCTGTTTTTT. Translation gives CAISESSGLNTGELFF.